This T cell receptor beta chain was identified during a study of shared T cell receptors in the human thymus. Sequenced by immunoSEQ multiplex PCR; TCRdb stores in-frame clones only, minus some. In the table there are roughly 710,000 clones, approximately 85% of which are singletons. CDR3 length: 16 amino acids. The germline V gene has CDR1 SGHNT and CDR2 YENEEA. The V gene end was trimmed by 1 base and the J gene end by 6 bases; junction bases not matched to a gene: 9. The same data also contributed to another study, on human thymus T cells. From that paper: Resections obtained during corrective heart surgery supplied the thymus tissue. In unrelated individuals, thymic repertoires overlapped highly, according to related research.

The sample consisted of thymocytes. The origin of this receptor is a girl in the first two years of life with a congenital heart defect. The gene calls are TRBV11-3 and TRBJ2-1, with TRBD1 identical over 7 bases. The CDR3 region has the DNA TGTGCCAGCAGCTTAGTGGGAGACAGGGTTCCCAATGAGCAGTTCTTC. Translating gives CASSLVGDRVPNEQFF.